The 25 T cell receptor beta chains presented below share a single source sample, sequenced in a study of beta chain features in type 1 diabetes. Of the isolated RNA, all was reverse transcribed, and so the sequenced material was expressed TCRB transcripts. This table comes from immunoSEQ multiplex PCR, and its TCRdb copy is limited to in-frame clones, with some not included. The sample records 300,000 to 350,000 clones, 8% being singletons. The specimen was central memory CD4+ T cells from blood. All receptors come from a woman between 18 and 29 years old in good health.

This clone was observed a few times. The chain employs TRBV29-1 and TRBJ2-3; tentative D call: TRBD2 (7 bases). The ends were cut back, 7 bases at V and 3 bases at J, with 20 bases in the middle. Germline values: CDR1 SQVTM, CDR2 ANQGSEA. The CDR3 runs to 15 residues. CDR3 protein: CSAKGGAGRTDTQYF. The CDR3 nucleotides read TGCAGCGCTAAAGGGGGGGCGGGGCGAACAGATACGCAGTATTTT.

The table lists this clone with many counts. This CDR3 is also generated by other DNA sequences in the sample. The chain uses TRBV28 and TRBJ2-1; 9 bases match TRBD1. Trimming at V came to 6 bases and at J to 4 bases, leaving 1 base not matched to a gene. The CDR3 spans 13 residues. The V gene's germline CDR1 is MDHEN and CDR2 SYDVKM. The CDR3 region has the DNA TGTGCCAGCAGAGGACAGGGGTACAATGAGCAGTTCTTC. As protein: CASRGQGYNEQFF.

The J gene is TRBJ2-3, the V gene TRBV4-3; D gene uncertain. V dropped 0 bases and J dropped 2 bases, with 18 bases sitting between them. Looked up from germline, CDR1 is LGHNA and CDR2 is YSLEER. The CDR3 covers 18 residues. This CDR3 reads CASSQERSAGVNTDTQYF. DNA for the CDR3: TGCGCCAGCAGCCAAGAAAGGTCTGCTGGAGTTAACACAGATACGCAGTATTTT.

This clone showed up just a few times. The V call is TRBV14, the J call TRBJ2-1, with a tentative D call TRBD2 (6 bases). The V gene's germline CDR1 is SGHDN and CDR2 FVKESK. The CDR3 length is 17 residues. The V end lost 0 bases, the J end lost 7 bases, and 19 bases lay between the germline ends. CDR3 in DNA: TGTGCCAGCAGCCAAGATTTTCTGAGACTACGGGAGAATGAGCAGTTCTTC. Translated, it gives CASSQDFLRLRENEQFF.

This clone came up a few times. The CDR3 spells CASEENTGELFF. The CDR3 DNA sequence: TGTGCCAGCGAGGAGAACACCGGGGAGCTGTTTTTT. This chain connects TRBV5-8 to TRBJ2-2; no reliable D call. Trimming stripped 7 bases from V and 1 base from J, with 5 bases between. CDR1 SGHTS and CDR2 YDEGEE come from the germline V gene. The CDR3 spans 12 residues. The full variable domain, its missing parts supplied by reference TRBV5-8 and TRBJ2-2, is EAGVTQSPTHLIKTRGQQATLRCSPISGHTSVYWYQQALGLGLQFLLWYDEGEERNRGNFPPRFSGRQFPNYSSELNVNALELEDSALYLCASEENTGELFFGEGSRLTVL.

This clone showed up just a few times. The chain combines TRBV28 with TRBJ2-2; TRBD1 aligns across 9 bases. Germline trimming cut 8 bases from V and 5 bases from J; bases unmatched to any gene: 12. The CDR3 has 16 amino acids. CDR1 and CDR2 (germline): MDHEN, SYDVKM. The CDR3 DNA sequence: TGTGCCAGCGGGTCGAACAGGGGGCGCGGTACCGGGGAGCTGTTTTTT. The encoded protein is CASGSNRGRGTGELFF.

This clone has just a few counts. The chain uses TRBV6-5 and TRBJ2-1, with TRBD1 matching 8 bases. This CDR3 region has 16 residues. J lost 6 bases, V lost 3 bases, and 10 bases had no gene match. The germline gives CDR1 MNHEY, CDR2 SVGAGI. The CDR3 protein is CASSYKRSGGPNEQFF. The CDR3 nucleotides are TGTGCCAGCAGTTATAAACGGTCAGGGGGCCCCAATGAGCAGTTCTTC.

The chain employs TRBV7-9 and TRBJ2-2; D is tentatively TRBD1 or TRBD2 (6 bases each). The CDR3 length is 15 residues. Trimming pared 3 bases from V and 4 bases from J, leaving 12 bases between. The V gene's germline CDR1 is SEHNR and CDR2 FQNEAQ (reference sequence). This CDR3 is CASSFVGGFTGELFF. The CDR3, as DNA: TGTGCCAGCAGCTTTGTCGGGGGCTTCACCGGGGAGCTGTTTTTT.

Regarding this clone: Relative to the germline gene, one junction end is altered; a read error may explain this. The gene calls are TRBV7-2 and TRBJ2-1, with TRBD2 identical over 10 bases. The CDR3 is made up of 16 amino acids. CDR1 is SGHTA and CDR2 is FQGNSA in the germline V gene. The CDR3 nucleotides are TGCGCCAGCAGCCACTCGGGCCTAGCGGGAGTTAATGAGCAGTTCTTC. Protein product: CASSHSGLAGVNEQFF.

This clone has more than one count but fewer than ten. This chain uses TRBV2 with TRBJ2-7; 9 bases line up with TRBD1. The junction had 9 bases not matched to a gene; V was cut back by 6 bases and J by 6 bases. Germline V gene sequence: CDR1 SNHLY, CDR2 FYNNEI. The CDR3 runs to 14 residues. This CDR3 reads CASRTTGGAGEQYF. The CDR3 DNA reads TGTGCCAGCAGGACGACAGGGGGAGCGGGCGAGCAGTACTTC.

This clone was counted between two and nine times. The chain has TRBV27 and TRBJ1-1; 7 nucleotides match TRBD1. Germline V gives CDR1 MNHEY, CDR2 SMNVEV (reference sequence). Germline trimming cut 2 bases from V and 4 bases from J; bases unmatched to any gene: 4. This CDR3 is built from 14 residues. CDR3 sequence: CASSLRQGLTEAFF. The DNA of the CDR3 is TGTGCCAGCAGTTTACGACAGGGACTCACTGAAGCTTTCTTT.

This clone has a handful of counts. The V gene is TRBV11-2, the J gene TRBJ2-1; D unclear. Between the trimmed V and J ends, which lost 1 base and 5 bases, there was a span of 18 bases. Looked up from germline, CDR1 is SGHAT and CDR2 is FQNNGV. The CDR3 has 17 amino acids. Written as DNA, the CDR3 is TGTGCCAGCAGCTTAGTACTTGAGGCAGGACGGCACAATGAGCAGTTCTTC. Translated, it gives CASSLVLEAGRHNEQFF.

The chain is built from TRBV4-3 and TRBJ2-1; no definite D call. Trimming left V 3 bases short and J 7 bases short, with 16 bases between. Germline CDR1 reads LGHNA; CDR2 reads YSLEER. The CDR3 is 15 residues long. CDR3 coding DNA: TGCGCCAGCAGCCACTTAGGAAACAGCGAGAATGAGCAGTTCTTC. Encoded protein: CASSHLGNSENEQFF.

This clone showed up just a few times. The CDR3 loop is CASSSYQKNTEAFF. The CDR3 nucleotides read TGTGCCAGCAGTTCTTATCAGAAGAACACTGAAGCTTTCTTT. The genes are TRBV7-8 and TRBJ1-1; the D is unclear. CDR1 is SGHVS, CDR2 FQNEAQ, per germline. The CDR3 extends over 14 amino acids. V dropped 6 bases and J dropped 1 base, with 12 bases sitting between them.

This chain connects TRBV5-4 to TRBJ2-3, with unresolved D. The V end was cut by 5 bases, the J end by 7 bases, with 17 bases between. The CDR3 is 14 residues long. Germline assignment: CDR1 SGHNT and CDR2 YYREEE (reference sequence). The CDR3, as DNA: TGTGCCAGCAGTCAAGAATGGGGTTCCAATACGCAGTATTTT. Translation: CASSQEWGSNTQYF.

This clone was counted only a few times. The genes are TRBV5-1 and TRBJ2-3; D gene ambiguous. Germline CDR1 SGHRS, CDR2 YFSETQ. The CDR3 length is 15 residues. Trimming pared 2 bases from V and 2 bases from J, leaving 12 bases between. The CDR3 coding sequence is TGCGCCAGCAGCTTAAGGAGCGACATCACAGATACGCAGTATTTT. This encodes CASSLRSDITDTQYF. The variable domain in full, completed from reference TRBV5-1 and TRBJ2-3, reads KAGVTQTPRYLIKTRGQQVTLSCSPISGHRSVSWYQQTPGQGLQFLFEYFSETQRNKGNFPGRFSGRQFSNSRSEMNVSTLELGDSALYLCASSLRSDITDTQYFGPGTRLTVL.

V usage is TRBV4-2 and J usage is TRBJ2-1, with 8 bases aligning to TRBD1. Unmatched junction bases numbered 9, after V lost 0 bases and J lost 5 bases. Looked up from germline, CDR1 is LGHNA and CDR2 is YNFKEQ. The CDR3 has 17 amino acids. CDR3 nucleotides: TGTGCCAGCAGCCAAGACCTGACAGGGGAAGCGAACAATGAGCAGTTCTTC. Translation: CASSQDLTGEANNEQFF.

This clone appeared a few times. The CDR3 is CASSTGNSGNTIYF. The CDR3 DNA sequence: TGTGCCAGCTCCACAGGGAACTCTGGAAACACCATATATTTT. This chain links TRBV4-2 with TRBJ1-3, with a tentative D call TRBD1 (6 bases). The length of the CDR3 is 14 residues. The V gene lost 8 bases and the J gene lost 0 bases, with 11 bases spanning the gap. Germline CDR1 and CDR2: LGHNA and YNFKEQ.

This clone occurred a few times. The CDR3 reads CASSPAGIEQYF. Here the CDR3 DNA reads TGTGCCAGCTCCCCCGCAGGGATCGAGCAGTACTTC. The J gene is TRBJ2-7, the V gene TRBV25-1; possibly TRBD1 for D (5 bases). CDR1 is MGHDK, CDR2 SYGVNS, per germline. V was trimmed by 8 bases and J by 6 bases, leaving 14 bases between them. The CDR3 covers 12 residues.

This clone was counted a few times. The V gene is TRBV7-2, the J gene TRBJ1-5, with TRBD1 as a possible D gene (6 bases). There are 15 residues in the CDR3. Trimming pared 5 bases from V and 0 bases from J, leaving 11 bases between. Germline values: CDR1 SGHTA, CDR2 FQGNSA. The CDR3 DNA reads as TGTGCCAGCAGCGCCCAGGGGATTAGCAATCAGCCCCAGCATTTT. This translates into CASSAQGISNQPQHF.

This rearrangement joins TRBV4-3 to TRBJ1-1; D possibly corresponds to TRBD1 (6 bases). CDR1 and CDR2 from the germline V gene are LGHNA and YSLEER. The CDR3 loop spans 14 amino acids. The ends were cut back, 0 bases at V and 5 bases at J, with 10 bases in the middle. CDR3 bases: TGCGCCAGCAGCCAAGACAACAGGGTTACTGAAGCTTTCTTT. Its protein is CASSQDNRVTEAFF.

The chain couples TRBV7-3 to TRBJ2-2; 7 nucleotides line up with TRBD2. V was pared by 4 bases and J by 5 bases, with 7 bases of the junction left unmatched. The CDR3 covers 15 residues. Per germline, CDR1 SGHTA and CDR2 FQGTGA. The CDR3 DNA reads as TGTGCCAGCAGCTCCTCGGGAGGCCGGACCGGGGAGCTGTTTTTT. This translates into CASSSSGGRTGELFF.

This clone came up many times. The chain recombines TRBV29-1 with TRBJ1-1; 7 bases agree with TRBD1. With 7 bases clipped from V and 4 bases from J, the junction kept 3 bases outside the gene matches. The CDR3 has 11 amino acids. Germline V gives CDR1 SQVTM, CDR2 ANQGSEA. CDR3 sequence (DNA): TGCAGCGGCCGGGACAGCACTGAAGCTTTCTTT. Translating it yields CSGRDSTEAFF. Supplemented by reference TRBV29-1 and TRBJ1-1, the full variable domain reads SAVISQKPSRDICQRGTSLTIQCQVDSQVTMMFWYRQQPGQSLTLIATANQGSEATYESGFVIDKFPISRPNLTFSTLTVSNMSPEDSSIYLCSGRDSTEAFFGQGTRLTVV.

This clone has only a few counts. The V gene is TRBV14, the J gene TRBJ2-5; 14 bases agree with TRBD2. The CDR3 spans 18 residues. Germline CDR1 and CDR2: SGHDN and FVKESK. V shed 4 bases, J shed 7 bases, and the junction held 14 bases outside the gene matches. The CDR3 nucleotides read TGTGCCAGCAGCCGGAGCCTGGGGACTAGCGGGAGTGGTCCGACCCAGTACTTC. This sequence encodes CASSRSLGTSGSGPTQYF.

J is TRBJ2-5 and V is TRBV9; D may be TRBD1 or TRBD2 (6 bases each). The CDR3 is 16 amino acids. Trimming pared 2 bases from V and 2 bases from J, leaving 16 bases between. The germline gives CDR1 SGDLS, CDR2 YYNGEE. The CDR3: CASSVEGGQGQETQYF. In DNA, the CDR3 is TGTGCCAGCAGCGTCGAAGGGGGGCAGGGGCAAGAGACCCAGTACTTC.